The present entry profiles one TCR beta chain with its context. The germline CDR1 and CDR2 sequences are SGHDN and FVKESK. The CDR3 spans 17 residues. Trimming took off 4 bases at V and 5 bases at J, with 23 bases between the two ends. Amplification used 60 Vbeta primers and 13 Jbeta primers. Libraries were prepared by immunoSEQ multiplex PCR; TCRdb keeps only in-frame clonotypes and omits some of them. The table records roughly 180,000 clones, 85% of them present only once. These data come from a study of cytomegalovirus exposure and HLA in healthy donors. Sequencing input: PBMCs. This clonotype was obtained from a boy aged 2 to 10 in good health and CMV-seronegative. The chain couples TRBV14 to TRBJ2-5; maybe TRBD2 (5 bases). CDR3 amino acids: CASSPGDAVSLRETQYF. The CDR3 DNA reads as TGTGCCAGCAGCCCCGGGGATGCGGTCTCTTTGAGGGAGACCCAGTACTTC. Full variable domain (outside the CDR3, taken from reference TRBV14 and TRBJ2-5): EAGVTQFPSHSVIEKGQTVTLRCDPISGHDNLYWYRRVMGKEIKFLLHFVKESKQDESGMPNNRFLAERTGGTYSTLKVQPAELEDSGVYFCASSPGDAVSLRETQYFGPGTRLLVL.